This TCR beta chain was retrieved from a study of T-cell reconstitution after alpha-beta-depleted transplantation in children. Unique molecular identifiers were incorporated when the TCRbeta library was constructed. TCRdb re-called the PCR reads with MiXCR, one entry per CDR3 protein. The sample lists almost 600,000 distinct CDR3 sequences; approximately 30% were seen once. On this clonotype: Its target is not known.

V lost 4 bases to trimming and J lost 6 bases, with 20 bases between them. The germline V gene has CDR1 SGDLS and CDR2 YYNGEE. The CDR3 length is 16 residues. Overall study findings and caveats: The study traced high day-60 TCRbeta diversity in some patients to surviving recipient T cells and thymic progenitors. Newly made T cells mostly supplied T-cell counts and diversity one year after transplant. Reports say that about two months after transplant, the alpha-beta T cells came out of several hundred graft clones that had expanded.

The TCR sequence derives from a boy in the first two years of life with Wiskott-Aldrich syndrome, due to receive a stem cell transplant. This chain joins TRBV9 and TRBJ2-1; D is possibly TRBD2 (6 bases). This material consisted of PBMCs, taken before TCRalphabeta/CD19-depleted stem cell transplant. The chain's CDR3 is CASSPRRLDRSNEQFF. Written as DNA, the CDR3 is TGTGCCAGCAGCCCCCGTAGACTAGATAGGTCCAATGAGCAGTTCTTC.